This T cell receptor beta chain came from a study of a mutant IDH1 vaccine in newly diagnosed glioma. The overall study: Treated patients had a mean age of around 40 years and a sex split that was about 62% male and roughly 40% female. Patients' prior therapy spanned radiotherapy, temozolomide, or both; most underwent both. Points from the study as a whole: It was about 93% of patients that developed vaccine-induced immune responses.

The CDR3 consists of 15 residues. V shed 5 bases and J shed 5 bases, with 17 bases lying between them. Looked up from germline, CDR1 is SGHTA and CDR2 is FQGNSA. Indicated time point: baseline, week 1 (first vaccination visit). Documented treatment: pre-vaccination baseline after standard-of-care therapy. Profiled with immunoSEQ multiplex PCR; TCRdb holds only in-frame clones, not every one. Here the sample spans around 50,000 clones, roughly 90% being singletons. Worth noting for this clone: The antigen remains undetermined.

The chain is built from TRBV7-2 and TRBJ2-3; possibly TRBD2 for D (7 bases). This specimen consisted of PBMCs, obtained from a glioma patient treated with radiotherapy, temozolomide or both. The sequence was collected from a man aged 40-50 years with glioma. The DNA of the CDR3 is TGTGCCAGCAGCGGGGGGGCGGGAGTTCAAGATACGCAGTATTTT. The encoded protein is CASSGGAGVQDTQYF.